The clone carrying this TCR beta chain was observed a few times. Its antigen is unknown. 5'RACE with constant-segment primers built TCRalpha and TCRbeta cDNA libraries with UMIs. TCRdb analysed the 5' RACE reads with MiXCR anew, one entry per CDR3 protein. Of fewer than 700,000 distinct CDR3 sequences in the sample, about a fifth were seen once. The data stem from a study of T-cell memory formation after mild COVID-19. Regarding the study as a whole: The finding that pre-infection memory included some responding clones suggested that cross-reactive memory joined. Largely, contracting CD4+ clones fell within CM and EM, and contracting CD8+ clones within EMRA.

The CDR3 is 16 amino acids. Germline V gives CDR1 ENHRY, CDR2 SYGVKD. Trimming cost V 7 bases and J 4 bases, with 19 bases left between them. The gene calls are TRBV10-3 and TRBJ2-2, with D possibly being TRBD2 (5 bases). The sample taken for sequencing was PBMCs or a T cell subset sorted from them (not recorded which). This clonotype originated in an adult woman who had mild COVID-19 (a few samples of this study predate the infection). Cell type and time point are not known. CDR3 nucleotide sequence: TGTGCCATCACCTCTTCAGAGGGCCTAAGCACCGGGGAGCTGTTTTTT. Protein sequence: CAITSSEGLSTGELFF.